These 23 T cell receptor beta chains came from one sample sequenced in a study of T-cell reconstitution after alpha-beta-depleted transplantation in children. Unique molecular identifiers were incorporated during preparation of the TCRbeta library. Each CDR3 protein gets one entry after TCRdb re-called the PCR reads with MiXCR. The repertoire includes approximately 350,000 distinct CDR3 sequences, about 14% of them detected once, and 4.3% sits in the top ten. The source was PBMCs, collected from the stem cell graft. Receptor source: a human donor who donated a stem cell graft to a child with Fanconi anemia.

The chain recombines TRBV6-5 with TRBJ2-1; no reliable D call. V was clipped by 7 bases and J by 5 bases, with 9 bases between them. This CDR3 contains 12 residues. Germline CDR1 and CDR2: MNHEY and SVGAGI. CDR3 sequence reads: CASTSDHNEQFF. The CDR3 coding sequence is TGTGCCAGCACCTCGGACCACAATGAGCAGTTCTTC.

This clonotype was detected ten times or more. The V and J genes are TRBV7-9 and TRBJ1-2; tentatively, D is TRBD1 (6 bases). Trimming took 7 bases from V and 3 from J, leaving 9 bases between them. The CDR3 runs to 12 residues. Germline V gene data show CDR1 as SEHNR and CDR2 as FQNEAQ (reference sequence). The DNA of the CDR3 is TGTGCCAGCACTCGGACAGACTATGGCTACACCTTC. This translates into CASTRTDYGYTF. Full variable domain (rest looked up from reference TRBV7-9 and TRBJ1-2): DTGVSQNPRHKITKRGQNVTFRCDPISEHNRLYWYRQTLGQGPEFLTYFQNEAQLEKSRLLSDRFSAERPKGSFSTLEIQRTEQGDSAMYLCASTRTDYGYTFGSGTRLTVV.

This chain uses TRBV9 with TRBJ1-5; D is undetermined. This CDR3 has 13 residues. V was clipped by 3 bases and J by 9 bases, with 13 bases between them. Germline V gene lookup returns CDR1 SGDLS and CDR2 YYNGEE. The CDR3 is CASSAFEAAPQHF. The DNA of the CDR3 is TGTGCCAGCAGCGCCTTCGAGGCGGCGCCCCAGCATTTT.

The chain combines TRBV7-6 with TRBJ2-1; D is uncertain. This CDR3 has 13 amino acids. CDR1 is SGHVS and CDR2 is FNYEAQ in the germline V gene. V was clipped by 4 bases and J by 11 bases, with 15 bases between them. CDR3 residues: CASSSGVSEKQFF. In DNA form, the CDR3 reads TGTGCCAGCAGCTCGGGCGTGAGCGAGAAGCAGTTCTTC.

On this clonotype: Germline is not matched at one junction end, which may reflect a read error. This chain joins TRBV28 and TRBJ2-5, with a tentative D call TRBD2 (7 bases). The CDR3 is 19 amino acids. CDR1 is MDHEN, CDR2 SYDVKM, per germline. The CDR3: CAISLDGRGGDPRRETQYF. The CDR3 DNA follows: TGTGCCATCAGTTTAGATGGCAGGGGAGGGGATCCCAGGAGGGAGACCCAGTACTTC. Full variable domain (rest looked up from reference TRBV28 and TRBJ2-5): DVKVTQSSRYLVKRTGEKVFLECVQDMDHENMFWYRQDPGLGLRLIYFSYDVKMKEKGDIPEGYSVSREKKERFSLILESASTNQTSMYLCAISLDGRGGDPRRETQYFGPGTRLLVL.

This clonotype was seen a few times. The V gene is TRBV18, the J gene TRBJ2-7; TRBD1 matches 9 bases. CDR3 length: 15 amino acids. Trimming cost V 6 bases and J 5 bases; bases outside gene matches: 11. Germline CDR1 KGHSH, CDR2 LQKENI. The CDR3 bases are TGTGCCAGCTCGGCCCCGGGACAGGGTTTCCACGAGCAGTACTTC. It yields the protein CASSAPGQGFHEQYF.

This clonotype was seen at least ten times. The genes are TRBV18 and TRBJ1-4, with 7 bases identical to TRBD1. The CDR3 contains 15 residues. CDR1 KGHSH and CDR2 LQKENI come from the germline V gene. With V trimmed by 3 bases and J by 11 bases, 12 bases remained unmatched. CDR3 coding DNA: TGTGCCAGCTCACCCCCCGGGACAGTGGTCGGGAAACTGTTTTTT. Its protein product is CASSPPGTVVGKLFF.

The genes are TRBV2 and TRBJ1-6; 12 nucleotides agree with TRBD1. This CDR3 region has 15 residues. CDR1 is SNHLY, CDR2 FYNNEI, per germline. With V trimmed by 7 bases and J by 8 bases, 6 bases remained unmatched. The CDR3 region is CASKGQGASDSPLHF. CDR3 in DNA: TGTGCCAGCAAGGGACAGGGGGCCTCTGATTCACCCCTCCACTTT.

This clonotype was observed many times. The CDR3 coding sequence is TGTAAGTGCGGGACAGGGATTTTGAACACTGAAGCTTTCTTT. It codes for CKCGTGILNTEAFF. V usage is TRBV6-5 and J usage is TRBJ1-1; TRBD1 matches 9 bases. Germline V gives CDR1 MNHEY, CDR2 SVGAGI. CDR3 length equals 14 residues.

This chain connects TRBV28 to TRBJ2-1; TRBD1 agrees at 7 bases. The germline V gene has CDR1 MDHEN and CDR2 SYDVKM. This CDR3 has 15 amino acids. Trimming took 4 bases from V and 6 from J; bases not matched to a gene: 9. The CDR3: CASSSEQGFGNEQFF. CDR3 DNA sequence: TGTGCCAGCAGTTCAGAACAGGGGTTCGGCAATGAGCAGTTCTTC.

V usage is TRBV3-1 and J usage is TRBJ1-1, with D perhaps matching TRBD1 (6 bases). Trimming pared 1 base from V and 6 bases from J, leaving 9 bases between. This CDR3 contains 13 residues. Germline CDR1 reads LGHDT; CDR2 reads YNNKEL (reference sequence). The CDR3 DNA reads TGTGCCAGCAGCCAAGTAGGGACATCTGAAGCTTTCTTT. It specifies CASSQVGTSEAFF.

This clonotype was observed many times. The CDR3 loop is CASSHRTGEYGYTF. CDR3 sequence (DNA): TGCGCCAGCAGCCACCGGACAGGGGAGTATGGCTACACCTTC. The V call is TRBV4-3, the J call TRBJ1-2; 9 bases line up with TRBD1. Germline-derived CDR1 and CDR2 are LGHNA and YSLEER. With V trimmed by 3 bases and J by 5 bases, 4 bases remained unmatched. The CDR3 totals 14 residues.

This clonotype turned up a few times. The V call is TRBV7-2, the J call TRBJ2-5; D unresolved. Trimming took 1 base from V and 4 from J, leaving 7 bases between them. CDR1 SGHTA and CDR2 FQGNSA come from the germline V gene. The CDR3 is 13 amino acids. The CDR3 coding sequence is TGTGCCAGCAGCTTAGAGGGTATAGAGACCCAGTACTTC. Protein sequence: CASSLEGIETQYF.

The V call is TRBV20-1, the J call TRBJ2-3; D assignment may be TRBD1 or TRBD2 (5 bases each). The CDR3 loop spans 14 amino acids. The germline V gene encodes CDR1 DFQATT and CDR2 SNEGSKA (reference sequence). V lost 2 bases and J lost 4, with 13 bases in between. CDR3 residues: CSARFGAGSDTQYF. In DNA form, the CDR3 reads TGCAGTGCTAGATTCGGGGCAGGATCAGATACGCAGTATTTT.

This clonotype was detected a few times. V usage is TRBV5-1 and J usage is TRBJ1-2; 7 positions match TRBD1. V lost 3 bases to trimming and J lost 6 bases; unmatched junction nucleotides: 5. Germline CDR1 SGHRS, CDR2 YFSETQ. The CDR3 is 13 amino acids. The CDR3 spells CASSSTGKHGYTF. The CDR3 nucleotides are TGCGCCAGCAGCTCGACAGGGAAGCATGGCTACACCTTC.

The V call is TRBV6-2 or TRBV6-3, the J call TRBJ1-2; D gene unclear. Trimming took 7 bases from V and 4 from J, leaving 16 bases between them. CDR1 is MNHEY, CDR2 SVGEGT, per germline. The CDR3 covers 14 residues. CDR3 in amino acids: CASTLGDLRYGYTF. Here the CDR3 DNA reads TGTGCCAGCACCCTCGGGGATCTTCGCTATGGCTACACCTTC.

This chain joins TRBV20-1 and TRBJ1-5; D ambiguous. The CDR3 has 16 amino acids. CDR1 and CDR2 from the germline V gene are DFQATT and SNEGSKA (reference sequence). Trimming took 0 bases from V and 0 from J, leaving 12 bases between them. The CDR3 region has the DNA TGCAGTGCTAGAGAATCGGGTGCCAATAGCAATCAGCCCCAGCATTTT. It is translated as CSARESGANSNQPQHF.

The chain recombines TRBV4-1 with TRBJ2-2; weak D call: TRBD1 (5 bases). CDR3 length equals 17 residues. CDR1 MGHRA and CDR2 YSYEKL come from the germline V gene. V was clipped by 2 bases and J by 0 bases, with 13 bases between them. CDR3 protein: CASSQSQTATNTGELFF. CDR3 in DNA: TGCGCCAGCAGCCAAAGCCAGACAGCTACGAACACCGGGGAGCTGTTTTTT.

This sequence joins TRBV6-1 and TRBJ1-3; D is undetermined. Between the trimmed V and J ends, which lost 7 bases and 1 base, there was a span of 11 bases. Germline V gene data show CDR1 as MNHNS and CDR2 as SASEGT. CDR3 length equals 14 residues. The CDR3 DNA is TGTGCCAGCACCAAAGAAATATCTGGAAACACCATATATTTT. Its protein is CASTKEISGNTIYF.

This clonotype came up a few times. The chain employs TRBV29-1 and TRBJ2-1; D is possibly TRBD1 (5 bases). Trimming stripped 4 bases from V and 5 bases from J, with 9 bases between. CDR1 and CDR2 (germline): SQVTM, ANQGSEA. The CDR3 has 12 amino acids. CDR3 nucleotides: TGCAGCGTTGTGACAGTTAACAATGAGCAGTTCTTC. Translating gives CSVVTVNNEQFF.

This clonotype has ten or more counts. This chain links TRBV7-8 with TRBJ2-1; D perhaps matches TRBD1 (5 bases). V was clipped by 1 base and J by 8 bases, with 18 bases between them. This CDR3 is 16 amino acids long. Germline assignment: CDR1 SGHVS and CDR2 FQNEAQ. Written as DNA, the CDR3 is TGTGCCAGCAGCTTAGAGACGGGTCAGGACATGGATGAGCAGTTCTTC. Its translation is CASSLETGQDMDEQFF.

Regarding this clonotype: Germline and junction disagree at one end, which may indicate a read error. The CDR3 DNA reads as TGTGCCAGCAGCGTAGCTACGGCGGGGACTGAATCTTTCTTT. This translates into CASSVATAGTESFF. The chain employs TRBV9 and TRBJ1-1; perhaps TRBD1 as D (5 bases). The CDR3 is made up of 14 amino acids. Germline V gives CDR1 SGDLS, CDR2 YYNGEE.

This clonotype was observed a few times. J is TRBJ2-3 and V is TRBV6-5, with D tentatively TRBD2 (5 bases). The CDR3 has 15 amino acids. Germline-derived CDR1 and CDR2 are MNHEY and SVGAGI. Trimming stripped 0 bases from V and 3 bases from J, with 10 bases between. In DNA, the CDR3 is TGTGCCAGCAGTTACTCGTGGAGGAGGACAGATACGCAGTATTTT. This codes for CASSYSWRRTDTQYF.